This T cell receptor (beta chain) was identified in a study of cytomegalovirus exposure and HLA in healthy donors. Of note for this clone: Antigen unknown. The sample carries other DNA sequences with the same CDR3.

13 Jbeta primers and 60 Vbeta primers were used for the PCR. Profiling relied on immunoSEQ multiplex PCR, and the TCRdb table lists in-frame clones only, not all of them. The table includes 100,000 to 150,000 clones, 70% to 85% detected once. With 5 bases clipped from V and 6 bases from J, the junction kept 11 bases outside the gene matches. The germline V gene has CDR1 MGHDK and CDR2 SYGVNS. This CDR3 is built from 16 residues. General study findings and limits: As a later analysis revealed, most CMV-associated TCR beta chains appeared HLA-restricted. Available immune exposure information covered CMV serostatus only. Accurate prediction of most subjects' HLA-A and HLA-B alleles from TCR beta sequences was reported.

The clonotype was recovered from a man aged 50-59 years in good health and CMV-seronegative. The genes are TRBV25-1 and TRBJ2-2; 8 nucleotides align to TRBD1. The sequenced sample consisted of PBMCs. CDR3 sequence: CASSKWTGRLPGELFF. CDR3 nucleotides: TGTGCCAGCAGTAAATGGACAGGGCGCCTTCCCGGGGAGCTGTTTTTT.